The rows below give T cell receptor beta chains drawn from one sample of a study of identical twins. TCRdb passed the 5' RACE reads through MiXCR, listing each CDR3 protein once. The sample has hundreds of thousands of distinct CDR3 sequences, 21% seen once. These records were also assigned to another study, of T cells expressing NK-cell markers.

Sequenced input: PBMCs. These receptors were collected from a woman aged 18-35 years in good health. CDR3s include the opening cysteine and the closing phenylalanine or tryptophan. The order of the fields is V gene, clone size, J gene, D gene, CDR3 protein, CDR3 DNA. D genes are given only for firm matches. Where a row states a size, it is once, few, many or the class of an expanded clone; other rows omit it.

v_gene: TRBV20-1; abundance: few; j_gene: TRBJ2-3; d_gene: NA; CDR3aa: CSAPDNTDTQYF; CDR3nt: TGCAGTGCTCCGGACAACACAGATACGCAGTATTTT
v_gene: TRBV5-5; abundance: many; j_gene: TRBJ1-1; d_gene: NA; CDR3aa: CASTRTVESTEAFF; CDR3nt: TGTGCCAGCACCAGGACGGTCGAAAGCACTGAAGCTTTCTTT
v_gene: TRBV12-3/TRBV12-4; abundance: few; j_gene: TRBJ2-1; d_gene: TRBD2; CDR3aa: CASSLVGGRGDEQFF; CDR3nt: TGTGCCAGCAGTTTAGTTGGTGGGAGGGGAGATGAGCAGTTCTTC
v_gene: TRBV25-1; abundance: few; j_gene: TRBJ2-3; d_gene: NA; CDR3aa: CASSAGTSQRTDTQYF; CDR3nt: TGTGCCAGCAGTGCCGGGACGAGTCAACGCACAGATACGCAGTATTTT
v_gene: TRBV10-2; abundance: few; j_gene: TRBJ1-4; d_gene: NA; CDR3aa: CASSAPSEKLFF; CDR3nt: TGCGCCAGCAGTGCTCCGTCCGAAAAACTGTTTTTT
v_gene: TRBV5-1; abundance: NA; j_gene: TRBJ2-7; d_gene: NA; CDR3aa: CASSSTGNTGEQYF; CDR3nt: TGCGCCAGCAGCTCGACCGGTAACACAGGGGAGCAGTACTTC
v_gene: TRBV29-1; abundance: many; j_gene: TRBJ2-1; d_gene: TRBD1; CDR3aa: CSVTPGQGSDEQFF; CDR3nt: TGCAGCGTTACTCCGGGACAGGGGTCTGATGAGCAGTTCTTC
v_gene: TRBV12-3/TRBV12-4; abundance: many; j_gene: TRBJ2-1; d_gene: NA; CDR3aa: CASSAYEANEQFF; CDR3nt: TGTGCCAGCAGTGCGTATGAGGCAAATGAGCAGTTCTTC
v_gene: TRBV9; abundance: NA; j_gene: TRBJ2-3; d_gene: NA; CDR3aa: CASTNLATDTQYF; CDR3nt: TGTGCCAGCACGAACCTAGCTACAGATACGCAGTATTTT
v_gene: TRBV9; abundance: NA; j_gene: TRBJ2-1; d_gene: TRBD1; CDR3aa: CASSPLGTGGRNEQFF; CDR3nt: TGTGCCAGCAGTCCCCTCGGGACAGGGGGTCGGAATGAGCAGTTCTTC
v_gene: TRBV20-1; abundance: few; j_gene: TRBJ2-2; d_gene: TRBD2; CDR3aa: CSAPGLAGGTGELFF; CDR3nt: TGCAGTGCCCCGGGACTAGCGGGAGGCACCGGGGAGCTGTTTTTT
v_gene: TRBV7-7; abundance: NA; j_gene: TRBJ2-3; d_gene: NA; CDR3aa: CASSSDRNTQYF; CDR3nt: TGTGCCAGCAGCTCCGACAGAAATACGCAGTATTTT
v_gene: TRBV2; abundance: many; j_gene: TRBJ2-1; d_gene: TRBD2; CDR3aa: CASSVSGLAYNEQFF; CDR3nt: TGTGCCAGCAGTGTTTCGGGACTAGCCTACAATGAGCAGTTCTTC
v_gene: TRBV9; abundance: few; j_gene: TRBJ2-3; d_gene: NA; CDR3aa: CASSASGTISTDTQYF; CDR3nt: TGTGCCAGCAGCGCGTCCGGGACCATAAGCACAGATACGCAGTATTTT
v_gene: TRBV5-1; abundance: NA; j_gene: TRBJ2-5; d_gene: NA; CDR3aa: CASSPVTRSETQYF; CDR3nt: TGCGCCAGCAGCCCCGTCACCAGAAGTGAGACCCAGTACTTC
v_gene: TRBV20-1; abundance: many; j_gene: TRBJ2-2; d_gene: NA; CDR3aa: CSASTRVGTGELFF; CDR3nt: TGCAGTGCTAGTACCAGGGTGGGCACCGGGGAGCTGTTTTTT
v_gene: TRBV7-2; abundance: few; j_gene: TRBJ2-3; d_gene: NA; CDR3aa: CASSLRRWLDTQYF; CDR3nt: TGTGCCAGCAGCTTACGGCGGTGGCTTGATACGCAGTATTTT
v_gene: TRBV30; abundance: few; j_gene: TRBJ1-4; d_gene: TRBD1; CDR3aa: CAWRSRDRVNEKLFF; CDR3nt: TGTGCCTGGAGGAGCCGGGACAGGGTTAATGAAAAACTGTTTTTT
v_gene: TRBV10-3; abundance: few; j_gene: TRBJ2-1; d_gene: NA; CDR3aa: CAISESWPPNEQFF; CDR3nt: TGTGCCATCAGTGAGTCGTGGCCCCCCAATGAGCAGTTCTTC
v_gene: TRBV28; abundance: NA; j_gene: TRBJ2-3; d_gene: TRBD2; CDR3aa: CASSRAGGQDTQYF; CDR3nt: TGTGCCAGCAGTCGAGCGGGAGGGCAAGATACGCAGTATTTT
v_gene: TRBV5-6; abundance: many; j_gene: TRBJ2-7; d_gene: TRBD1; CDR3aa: CASSPGTVEQYF; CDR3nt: TGTGCCAGCAGCCCCGGGACAGTGGAGCAGTACTTC
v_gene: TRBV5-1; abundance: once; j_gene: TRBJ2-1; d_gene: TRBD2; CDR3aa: CASSPRTSGSGSEQFF; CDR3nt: TGCGCCAGCAGCCCAAGGACTAGCGGGAGCGGGAGTGAGCAGTTCTTC
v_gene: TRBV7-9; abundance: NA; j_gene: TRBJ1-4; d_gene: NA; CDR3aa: CASSLTLGGYNEKLFF; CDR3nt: TGTGCCAGCAGCTTAACCCTGGGCGGATATAATGAAAAACTGTTTTTT
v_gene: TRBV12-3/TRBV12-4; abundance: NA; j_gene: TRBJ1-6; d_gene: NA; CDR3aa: CASSFGGAYNSPLHF; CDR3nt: TGTGCCAGCAGTTTTGGGGGCGCGTATAATTCACCCCTCCACTTT
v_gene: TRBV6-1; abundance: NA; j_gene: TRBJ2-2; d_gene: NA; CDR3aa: CASSETWGTDTGELFF; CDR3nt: TGTGCCAGCAGTGAAACGTGGGGGACGGACACCGGGGAGCTGTTTTTT
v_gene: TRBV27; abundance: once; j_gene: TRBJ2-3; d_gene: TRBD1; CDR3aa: CASSSPGQGVNQYF; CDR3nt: TGTGCCAGCAGTTCACCGGGACAGGGGGTCAATCAGTATTTT
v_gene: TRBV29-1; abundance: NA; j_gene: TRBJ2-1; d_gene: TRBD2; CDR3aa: CSVGRSGSSYNEQFF; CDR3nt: TGCAGCGTTGGACGAAGCGGGAGCTCCTACAATGAGCAGTTCTTC
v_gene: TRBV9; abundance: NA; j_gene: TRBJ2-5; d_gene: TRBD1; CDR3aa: CASSVDRGAQETQYF; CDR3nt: TGTGCCAGCAGCGTAGACAGGGGGGCCCAAGAGACCCAGTACTTC
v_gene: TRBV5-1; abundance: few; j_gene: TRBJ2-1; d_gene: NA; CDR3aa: CASKSIGSSYNEQFF; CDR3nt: TGCGCCAGCAAATCGATTGGCAGCTCCTACAATGAGCAGTTCTTC
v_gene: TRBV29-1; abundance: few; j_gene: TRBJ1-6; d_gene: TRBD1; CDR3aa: CSAGQGAGSPLHF; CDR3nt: TGCAGCGCTGGACAGGGGGCAGGTTCACCCCTCCACTTT
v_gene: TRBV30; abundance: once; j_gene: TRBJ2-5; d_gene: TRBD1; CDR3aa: CAWSLGQGRETQYF; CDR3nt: TGTGCCTGGAGTCTCGGACAGGGCAGGGAGACCCAGTACTTC
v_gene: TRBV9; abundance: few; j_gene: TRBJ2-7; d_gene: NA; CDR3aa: CASSVRGRRSGDEQYF; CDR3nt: TGTGCCAGCAGCGTCAGGGGCAGGCGGTCTGGAGACGAGCAGTACTTC
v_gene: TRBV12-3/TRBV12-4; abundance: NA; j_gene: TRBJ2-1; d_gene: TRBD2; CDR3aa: CAILTSGYNEQFF; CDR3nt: TGTGCTATATTGACTAGCGGCTACAATGAGCAGTTCTTC
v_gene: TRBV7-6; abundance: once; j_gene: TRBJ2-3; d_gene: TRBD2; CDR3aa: CASSLLAGSYTDTQYF; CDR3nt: TGTGCCAGCAGCTTACTAGCGGGGAGCTACACAGATACGCAGTATTTT
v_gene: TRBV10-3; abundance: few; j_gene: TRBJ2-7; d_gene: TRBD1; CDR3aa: CAIRPDRATYEQYF; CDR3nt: TGTGCCATCAGACCTGACAGGGCAACCTACGAGCAGTACTTC
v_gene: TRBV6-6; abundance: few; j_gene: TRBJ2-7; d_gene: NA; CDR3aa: CASRRLESGEQYF; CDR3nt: TGTGCCAGCAGAAGACTAGAATCGGGCGAGCAGTACTTC
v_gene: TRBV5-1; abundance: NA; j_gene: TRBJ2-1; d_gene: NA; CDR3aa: CASSFQGLGEQFF; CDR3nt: TGCGCCAGCAGCTTCCAGGGACTGGGGGAGCAGTTCTTC
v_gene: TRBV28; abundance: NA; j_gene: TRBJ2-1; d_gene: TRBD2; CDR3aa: CASSPGTSGRDEQFF; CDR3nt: TGTGCCAGCAGTCCCGGGACTAGCGGGAGGGATGAGCAGTTCTTC
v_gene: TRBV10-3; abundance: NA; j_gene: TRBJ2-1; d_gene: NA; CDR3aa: CAISSKRAGDNEQFF; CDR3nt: TGTGCCATCAGTTCCAAGCGGGCCGGGGACAATGAGCAGTTCTTC
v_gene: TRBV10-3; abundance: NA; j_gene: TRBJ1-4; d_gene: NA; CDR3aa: CAISEGAELFF; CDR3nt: TGTGCCATCAGTGAAGGCGCGGAACTGTTTTTT